This T cell receptor beta chain came from a study of shared clonotypes between healthy human individuals. About this clone itself: Its antigen is not identified.

Findings and caveats of the study: Naive CD4 clonotypes overlapped across a few donors at approximately 4.5%. Generation of non-shared clonotypes was less probable than generation of clonotypes shared by all four donors.

The data were produced by immunoSEQ multiplex PCR, yet TCRdb's version contains in-frame clones alone and is incomplete. The data contain about 230,000 clones, under 80% of them singletons. Germline V gives CDR1 SGHNT, CDR2 YYREEE (reference sequence). This CDR3 is built from 15 residues. J was trimmed by 3 bases and V by 7 bases; bases with no gene match: 11. This TCR was recovered from a man aged 25-45 years in good health. The rearrangement uses TRBV5-4 and TRBJ2-5, with TRBD1 identical over 8 bases. Sequencing input: memory CD4+ T cells sorted from blood. This sample's subset: CD45RA-negative fraction. The CDR3 DNA is TGTGCCAGCGGTGACAGGGGACGGAATAAAGAGACCCAGTACTTC. Protein sequence: CASGDRGRNKETQYF.